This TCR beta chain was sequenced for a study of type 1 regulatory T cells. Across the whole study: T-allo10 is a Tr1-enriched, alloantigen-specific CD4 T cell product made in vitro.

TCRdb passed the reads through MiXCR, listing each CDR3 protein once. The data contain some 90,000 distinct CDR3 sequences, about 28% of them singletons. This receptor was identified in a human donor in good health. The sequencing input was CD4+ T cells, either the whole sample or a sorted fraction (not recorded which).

CDR3 DNA: TGCGCCAGCAGCCCCCAAGTCGGGATATCAGATACGCAGTATTTT. It translates to CASSPQVGISDTQYF. This sequence joins TRBV4-1 and TRBJ2-3; weak D call: TRBD2 (5 bases). Trimming cost V 4 bases and J 4 bases, with 15 bases left between them. This CDR3 is 15 amino acids long. Germline CDR1 MGHRA, CDR2 YSYEKL.